This record concerns one T cell receptor beta chain sequence. Its antigen is currently unknown. Read data end 3 residues before the CDR3 end; the end is taken from the germline J gene. Germline CDR1 reads SGHVS; CDR2 reads FNYEAQ. The CDR3 is made up of 13 amino acids. Deletions cut 4 bases from V and 3 bases from J, with 9 bases between. This specimen belongs to a study of Tregs in tolerant kidney transplant recipients. Findings and limits, study-wide: The small number of patients limits these findings pending further validation. Activated donor B cell expansion appeared to reveal the most relevant donor-specific TCRbeta repertoire. For some patients, primers changed over time, blocking nucleotide-level comparison.

Unstimulated regulatory T cells (CD4+CD25+CD127-), CD4+CD25- non-regulatory cells, CD4 and CD8 cells were FACS-sorted from thawed PBMCs. The data were produced by immunoSEQ multiplex PCR, yet TCRdb's version contains in-frame clones alone and is incomplete. The table for this sample gives roughly 50,000 clones. The sample here was CD4+ T cells from blood, taken before the transplant. This chain connects TRBV7-6 to TRBJ2-5; D is possibly TRBD1 (5 bases). The source of this sequence is a human donor who received a combined kidney and bone marrow transplant. The CDR3 reads CASSSGREETQYF. The DNA read from the CDR3 is TGTGCCAGCAGCTCGGGCAGGGAAGAGACC.